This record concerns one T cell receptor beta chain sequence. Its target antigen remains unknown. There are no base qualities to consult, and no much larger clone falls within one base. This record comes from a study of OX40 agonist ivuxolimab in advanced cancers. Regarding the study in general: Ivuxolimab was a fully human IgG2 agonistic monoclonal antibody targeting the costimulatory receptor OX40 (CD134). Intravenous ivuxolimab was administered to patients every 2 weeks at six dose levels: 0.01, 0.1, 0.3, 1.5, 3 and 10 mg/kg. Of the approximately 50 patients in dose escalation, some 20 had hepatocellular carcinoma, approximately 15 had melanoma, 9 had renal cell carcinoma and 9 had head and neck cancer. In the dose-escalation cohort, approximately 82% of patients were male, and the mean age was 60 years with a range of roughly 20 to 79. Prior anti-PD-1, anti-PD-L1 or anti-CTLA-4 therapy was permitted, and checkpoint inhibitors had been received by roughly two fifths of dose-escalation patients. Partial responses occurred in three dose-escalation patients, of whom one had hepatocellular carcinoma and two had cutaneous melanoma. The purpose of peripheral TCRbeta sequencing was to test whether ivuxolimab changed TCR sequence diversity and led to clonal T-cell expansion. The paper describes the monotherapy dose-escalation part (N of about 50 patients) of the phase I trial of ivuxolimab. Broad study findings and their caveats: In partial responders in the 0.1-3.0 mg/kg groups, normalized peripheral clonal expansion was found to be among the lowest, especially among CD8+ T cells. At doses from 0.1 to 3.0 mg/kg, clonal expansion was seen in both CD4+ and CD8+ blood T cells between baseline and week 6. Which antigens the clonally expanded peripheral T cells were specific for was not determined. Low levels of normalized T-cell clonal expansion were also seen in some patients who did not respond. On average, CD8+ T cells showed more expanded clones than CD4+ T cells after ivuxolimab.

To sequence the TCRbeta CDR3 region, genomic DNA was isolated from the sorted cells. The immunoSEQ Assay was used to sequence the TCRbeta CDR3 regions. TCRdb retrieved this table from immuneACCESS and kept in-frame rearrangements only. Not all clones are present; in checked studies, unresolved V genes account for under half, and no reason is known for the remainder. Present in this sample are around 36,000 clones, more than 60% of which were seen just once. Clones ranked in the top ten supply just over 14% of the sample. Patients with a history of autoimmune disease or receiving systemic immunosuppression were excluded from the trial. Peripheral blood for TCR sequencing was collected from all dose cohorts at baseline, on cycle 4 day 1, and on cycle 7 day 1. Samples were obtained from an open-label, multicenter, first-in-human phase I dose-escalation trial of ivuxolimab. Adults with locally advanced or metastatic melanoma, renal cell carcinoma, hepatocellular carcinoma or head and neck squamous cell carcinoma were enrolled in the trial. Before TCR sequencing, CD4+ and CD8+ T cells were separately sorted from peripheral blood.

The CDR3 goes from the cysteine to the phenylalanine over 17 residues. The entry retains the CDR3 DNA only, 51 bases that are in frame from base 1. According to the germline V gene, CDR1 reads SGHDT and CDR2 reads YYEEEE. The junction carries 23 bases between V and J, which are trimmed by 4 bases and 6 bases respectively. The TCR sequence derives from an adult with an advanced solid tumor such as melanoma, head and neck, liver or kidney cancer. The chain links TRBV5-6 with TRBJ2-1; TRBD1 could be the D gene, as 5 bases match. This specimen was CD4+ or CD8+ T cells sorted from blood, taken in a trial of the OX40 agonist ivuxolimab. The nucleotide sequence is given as TGTGCCAGCAGCCCTTCCCCGGCCAGGGTTGGATCCAATGAGCAGTTCTTC. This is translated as CASSPSPARVGSNEQFF.